Presented here are 12 T cell receptor beta chains from one specimen sequenced in a study of T cells in Graves' hyperthyroidism and ophthalmopathy. RNA transcripts provided the source from which TCR beta CDR3 regions were amplified. The HTBI primer set served for first-round RT-PCR of the TCR CDR3. TCRdb reprocessed the multiplex PCR reads with MiXCR, giving one entry per CDR3 protein. Of over 700,000 distinct CDR3 sequences listed, 18% are singletons. Sequencing was performed on blood. The receptors stem from a woman aged 50 to 65 with Graves' hyperthyroidism that later progressed to Graves' ophthalmopathy.

This clonotype has at least ten counts. The chain links TRBV11-2 to TRBJ1-5, with TRBD1 matching 7 bases. V shed 4 bases and J 3 bases; nucleotides not matched to a gene: 6. Looked up from germline, CDR1 is SGHAT and CDR2 is FQNNGV. CDR3 size: 15 residues. CDR3 region: CASSSRGTANQPQHF. CDR3 DNA: TGTGCCAGCAGCTCCCGTGGGACAGCCAATCAGCCCCAGCATTTT.

J is TRBJ2-2 and V is TRBV12-3 or TRBV12-4; D possibly corresponds to TRBD1 (5 bases). The germline V and J ends were trimmed by 8 bases and 2 bases, with 12 bases remaining between them. The CDR3 is 14 residues long. The CDR3 loop is CASQGFQNTGELFF. The CDR3 DNA follows: TGTGCCAGCCAGGGTTTCCAAAACACCGGGGAGCTGTTTTTT.

The rearrangement joins TRBV29-1 to TRBJ2-2; possible D gene TRBD2, 6 bases. V lost 2 bases, J lost 6 bases, and 10 bases lay in between. This CDR3 spans 13 amino acids. Germline loops: CDR1 SQVTM, CDR2 ANQGSEA. The DNA for the CDR3 is TGCAGCGTTGAATTGGGAGGCCCCGGGGAGCTGTTTTTT. This translates into CSVELGGPGELFF.

This clonotype was observed at least ten times. The V call is TRBV3-1, the J call TRBJ1-1; possibly TRBD1 for D (6 bases). The germline V and J ends were trimmed by 1 base and 2 bases, with 11 bases remaining between them. This CDR3 region has 15 residues. Germline loops: CDR1 LGHDT, CDR2 YNNKEL (reference sequence). The CDR3, as DNA: TGTGCCAGCAGCCAAGTCGGACAGACAAACACTGAAGCTTTCTTT. Translating it yields CASSQVGQTNTEAFF.

The chain links TRBV7-9 to TRBJ2-1; 13 bases match TRBD2. V trimming: 7 bases; J trimming: 5 bases; junction bases outside the gene matches: 8. Germline CDR1 SEHNR, CDR2 FQNEAQ (reference sequence). The CDR3 has 16 residues. The CDR3 here is CASNTTTSGGHNEQFF. CDR3 nucleotide sequence: TGTGCCAGCAATACCACGACTAGCGGGGGGCACAATGAGCAGTTCTTC.

The CDR3 DNA sequence: TGTGCCAGCTCACCGGGCGGTGGGCAGGGGGCCTCCGAAGCTTTCTTT. Translated: CASSPGGGQGASEAFF. The V call is TRBV18, the J call TRBJ1-1; the match to TRBD1 covers 8 bases. This CDR3 has 16 amino acids. From germline, CDR1 is KGHSH and CDR2 LQKENI. J gave up 8 bases and V 3 bases, and 14 bases lay outside the gene matches.

The chain has TRBV20-1 and TRBJ2-1; 12 bases align to TRBD2. The V and J ends lost 4 bases and 7 bases, in that order; junction bases with no gene match: 8. The CDR3 spans 15 residues. Germline lookup yields CDR1 DFQATT and CDR2 SNEGSKA (reference sequence). The CDR3 spells CSATSGGGSRNEQFF. The CDR3 bases are TGCAGTGCTACTAGCGGGGGGGGGTCTAGGAATGAGCAGTTCTTC.

This clonotype was observed a handful of times. This chain connects TRBV6-5 to TRBJ1-6, with TRBD1 matching 7 bases. The CDR3 has 16 residues. V lost 4 bases and J lost 11; bases outside the gene matches: 14. Germline lookup yields CDR1 MNHEY and CDR2 SVGAGI. This CDR3 is CASSSDRVASHPPLHF. In DNA form, the CDR3 reads TGTGCCAGCAGTTCTGACAGGGTCGCTTCACATCCACCCCTCCACTTT.

The CDR3 DNA reads TGTGCCAGCAGCTTAGTAAGTTTTGGTAGCGGGGCCACAGATACGCAGTATTTT. It is translated as CASSLVSFGSGATDTQYF. The chain is built from TRBV11-2 and TRBJ2-3, with 8 bases that match TRBD2. Germline trimming cut 1 base from V and 2 bases from J; bases unmatched to any gene: 11. CDR1 and CDR2 (germline): SGHAT, FQNNGV. The CDR3 is 18 amino acids.

In its sample, this clonotype was seen a few times. This sequence joins TRBV6-1 and TRBJ2-7; D may correspond to TRBD1 or TRBD2 (5 bases each). Germline V gene lookup returns CDR1 MNHNS and CDR2 SASEGT. This CDR3 is built from 14 residues. With 7 bases removed from V and 6 bases from J, the gap between germline ends came to 19 bases. The CDR3 reads CASILDISGREQYF. CDR3 nucleotide sequence: TGTGCCAGCATTCTTGACATCTCGGGGCGCGAGCAGTACTTC.

The chain uses TRBV7-3 and TRBJ2-1; D is perhaps TRBD2 (7 bases). Germline CDR1 and CDR2: SGHTA and FQGTGA. V lost 4 bases and J lost 6, with 22 bases in between. The CDR3 covers 17 residues. In DNA form, the CDR3 reads TGTGCCAGCAGCTACCTGGGGGGAGGGGGGGCAAGCAATGAGCAGTTCTTC. It specifies CASSYLGGGGASNEQFF.

This clonotype was seen more than once but under ten times. This sequence joins TRBV12-3 or TRBV12-4 and TRBJ2-1; 11 nucleotides align to TRBD2. V was pared by 5 bases and J by 2 bases, with 5 bases of the junction left unmatched. The CDR3 is 16 amino acids. CDR3 in DNA: TGTGCCAGCAGTCCCGGTAGCGGGGGGGCCTACAATGAGCAGTTCTTC. Residues: CASSPGSGGAYNEQFF.